The 10 T cell receptor beta chains below all came from one sample that was sequenced in a study of CD8 T cells in Susac syndrome (dated by TCRdb to the late 2010s). Library generation was performed with the immunoSEQ multiplex PCR assay. RNA was extracted using the RNeasy kit, and roughly 0.5 to 1 ug of the RNA was reverse transcribed with random hexamers. The public reads were run again by TCRdb, first through fastp at Q25 and then through MiXCR, and only productive beta chains were kept. Rows with a matching CDR3 protein are joined into one entry that keeps the most common DNA and genes. The sample includes hundreds of thousands of distinct CDR3 sequences, with roughly 85% observed a single time. Of the sample, roughly 0.21% is held by the ten largest clones. Specimen: CD8+ T cells from PBMCs. The origin of the receptors is a human donor with multiple sclerosis.

This clonotype was seen a single time. This rearrangement joins TRBV9 to TRBJ2-1, with D possibly TRBD2 on 5 matching bases. There are 15 residues in the CDR3. With 0 bases removed from V and 4 bases from J, the gap between germline ends came to 11 bases. Germline CDR1 reads SGDLS; CDR2 reads YYNGEE. The DNA of the CDR3 is TGTGCCAGCAGCGTAGATTTCGGGGTGTACAATGAGCAGTTCTTC. The encoded protein is CASSVDFGVYNEQFF. Full variable domain (rest looked up from reference TRBV9 and TRBJ2-1): DSGVTQTPKHLITATGQRVTLRCSPRSGDLSVYWYQQSLDQGLQFLIQYYNGEERAKGNILERFSAQQFPDLHSELNLSSLELGDSALYFCASSVDFGVYNEQFFGPGTRLTVL.

This chain connects TRBV23-1 to TRBJ2-1, with D perhaps being TRBD1 or TRBD2 (5 bases each). TRBV23-1 is reported as an ORF; its role is uncertain. The CDR3 runs 18 residues. Trimming removed 3 bases from V and 6 bases from J, with 24 bases in between. As DNA, the CDR3 is TGCGCCAGCAGTCACTATCCTCCCGGGGCGCCCTCTTTCAATGAGCAGTTCTTC. Translating gives CASSHYPPGAPSFNEQFF.

This clonotype appeared a few times. The V gene is TRBV4-2, the J gene TRBJ2-1; D gene unclear. Germline lookup yields CDR1 LGHNA and CDR2 YNFKEQ. V shed 6 bases and J shed 8 bases, with 11 bases lying between them. The CDR3 is 12 residues long. CDR3 protein: CASSLGPDEQFF. The CDR3 coding sequence is TGTGCCAGCAGTCTTGGACCCGATGAGCAGTTCTTC.

The chain is built from TRBV13 and TRBJ1-1; 8 positions match TRBD1. Germline-derived CDR1 and CDR2 are PRHDT and FYEKMQ (reference sequence). V trimming: 5 bases; J trimming: 0 bases; junction bases outside the gene matches: 2. The CDR3 sequence is 14 residues long. The CDR3 spells CASSHRGMNTEAFF. The CDR3 DNA is TGTGCCAGCAGCCACAGGGGGATGAACACTGAAGCTTTCTTT.

V and J are TRBV27 and TRBJ2-1; no definite D call. Germline V gives CDR1 MNHEY, CDR2 SMNVEV (reference sequence). The V end was cut by 4 bases, the J end by 0 bases, with 13 bases between. The CDR3 covers 16 residues. CDR3 sequence reads: CASSYQPLSSYNEQFF. CDR3 nucleotides: TGTGCCAGCAGTTACCAGCCGCTTAGCTCCTACAATGAGCAGTTCTTC.

The J gene is TRBJ2-1, the V gene TRBV28; D uncertain. Germline CDR1 MDHEN, CDR2 SYDVKM. Trimming stripped 1 base from V and 7 bases from J, with 11 bases between. CDR3 length equals 14 residues. The CDR3 protein is CASSLFAVENEQFF. The CDR3 DNA follows: TGTGCCAGCAGTTTATTCGCGGTGGAGAATGAGCAGTTCTTC.

This chain joins TRBV7-2 and TRBJ2-1; TRBD2 aligns across 9 bases. Trimming took 4 bases from V and 6 from J; bases not matched to a gene: 19. The CDR3 has 19 residues. Germline V lookup: CDR1 SGHTA, CDR2 FQGNSA. Here the CDR3 reads CASSSPGQGAGGYTNEQFF. In nucleotides, the CDR3 is TGTGCCAGCAGCTCGCCGGGCCAGGGTGCGGGAGGGTATACCAATGAGCAGTTCTTC.

This chain uses TRBV10-3 with TRBJ2-1, with D unclear. Trimming took off 3 bases at V and 8 bases at J, with 5 bases between the two ends. Per the germline V gene, CDR1 is ENHRY and CDR2 is SYGVKD. The CDR3 is 11 amino acids. CDR3 nucleotides: TGTGCCATCAGTGAAGTGGATGAGCAGTTCTTC. This codes for CAISEVDEQFF.

The chain combines TRBV9 with TRBJ2-6; D unresolved. The germline V gene has CDR1 SGDLS and CDR2 YYNGEE. The CDR3 extends over 13 amino acids. V was cut by 7 bases and J by 0 bases, with 5 bases left in between. DNA for the CDR3: TGTGCCAGCTCGACCTCTGGGGCCAACGTCCTGACTTTC. Its translation: CASSTSGANVLTF.

The chain employs TRBV20-1 and TRBJ2-1; perhaps TRBD2 as D (6 bases). Trimming shortened V by 5 bases and J by 7 bases, and 18 bases separated the two germline ends. The CDR3 is 14 residues long. The germline V gene has CDR1 DFQATT and CDR2 SNEGSKA (reference sequence). The CDR3 DNA sequence: TGCAGTGCTGGACGGGAGCGCGTGGGTAATGAGCAGTTCTTC. The encoded protein is CSAGRERVGNEQFF.